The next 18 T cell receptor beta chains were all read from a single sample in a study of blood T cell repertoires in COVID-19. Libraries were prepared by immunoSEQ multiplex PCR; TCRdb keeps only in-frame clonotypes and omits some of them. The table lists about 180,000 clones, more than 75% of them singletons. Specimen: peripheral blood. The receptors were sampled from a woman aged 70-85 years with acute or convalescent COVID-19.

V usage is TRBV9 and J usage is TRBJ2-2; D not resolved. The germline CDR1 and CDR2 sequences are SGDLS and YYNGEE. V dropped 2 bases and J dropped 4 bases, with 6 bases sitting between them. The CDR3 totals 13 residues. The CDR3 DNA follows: TGTGCCAGCAGCGTGTGGGCCACCGGGGAGCTGTTTTTT. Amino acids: CASSVWATGELFF. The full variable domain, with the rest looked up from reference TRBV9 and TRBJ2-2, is DSGVTQTPKHLITATGQRVTLRCSPRSGDLSVYWYQQSLDQGLQFLIQYYNGEERAKGNILERFSAQQFPDLHSELNLSSLELGDSALYFCASSVWATGELFFGEGSRLTVL.

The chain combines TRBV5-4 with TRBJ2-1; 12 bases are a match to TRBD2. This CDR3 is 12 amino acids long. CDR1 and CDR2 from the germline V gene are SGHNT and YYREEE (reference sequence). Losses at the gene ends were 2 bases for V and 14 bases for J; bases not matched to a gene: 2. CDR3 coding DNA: TGTGCCAGCAGCTTTCTAGCGGGGGGGGAGTTCTTC. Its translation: CASSFLAGGEFF.

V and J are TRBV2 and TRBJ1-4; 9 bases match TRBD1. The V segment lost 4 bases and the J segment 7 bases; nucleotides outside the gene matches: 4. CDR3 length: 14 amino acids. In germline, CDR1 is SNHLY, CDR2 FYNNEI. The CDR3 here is CASSVDRGSEKLFF. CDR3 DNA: TGTGCCAGCAGTGTGGACAGGGGCAGTGAAAAACTGTTTTTT.

The CDR3 DNA sequence: TGTGCCAGCAGCTTGGGGGGACTAACCGGAAATGAGCAGTTCTTC. Translated, it gives CASSLGGLTGNEQFF. The rearrangement links TRBV11-3 to TRBJ2-1, with TRBD2 matching 7 bases. V gave up 3 bases and J gave up 7 bases; unmatched junction bases: 9. The germline V gene encodes CDR1 SGHNT and CDR2 YENEEA. CDR3 length equals 15 residues.

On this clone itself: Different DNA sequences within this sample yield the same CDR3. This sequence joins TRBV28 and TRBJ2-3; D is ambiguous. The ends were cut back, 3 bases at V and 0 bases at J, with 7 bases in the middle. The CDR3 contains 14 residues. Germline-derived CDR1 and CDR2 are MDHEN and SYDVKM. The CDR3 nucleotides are TGTGCCAGCAGTTTTATCGGGAGCACAGATACGCAGTATTTT. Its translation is CASSFIGSTDTQYF.

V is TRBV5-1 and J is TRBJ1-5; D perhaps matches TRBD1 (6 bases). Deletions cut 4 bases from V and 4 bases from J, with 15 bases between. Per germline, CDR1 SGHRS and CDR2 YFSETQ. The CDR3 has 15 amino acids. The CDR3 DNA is TGCGCCAGCAGCCTGGACACAGGGATAAATCAGCCCCAGCATTTT. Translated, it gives CASSLDTGINQPQHF.

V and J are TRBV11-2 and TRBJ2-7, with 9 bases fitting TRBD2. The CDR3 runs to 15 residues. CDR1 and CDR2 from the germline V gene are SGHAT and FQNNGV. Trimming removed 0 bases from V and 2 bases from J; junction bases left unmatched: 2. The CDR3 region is CASSLEVAGAYEQYF. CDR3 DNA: TGTGCCAGCAGCTTAGAGGTAGCGGGGGCCTACGAGCAGTACTTC.

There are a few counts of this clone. DNA for the CDR3: TGTGCCAGCAGCTTAGAGGGGGGGCTGGTCTATGGCTACACCTTC. Translation: CASSLEGGLVYGYTF. The genes are TRBV7-2 and TRBJ1-2; D perhaps matches TRBD1 (6 bases). Trimming removed 1 base from V and 4 bases from J, with 13 bases in between. This CDR3 is 15 amino acids long. The germline V gene encodes CDR1 SGHTA and CDR2 FQGNSA. The full variable domain, rest sourced from reference TRBV7-2 and TRBJ1-2, is GAGVSQSPSNKVTEKGKDVELRCDPISGHTALYWYRQSLGQGLEFLIYFQGNSAPDKSGLPSDRFSAERTGGSVSTLTIQRTQQEDSAVYLCASSLEGGLVYGYTFGSGTRLTVV.

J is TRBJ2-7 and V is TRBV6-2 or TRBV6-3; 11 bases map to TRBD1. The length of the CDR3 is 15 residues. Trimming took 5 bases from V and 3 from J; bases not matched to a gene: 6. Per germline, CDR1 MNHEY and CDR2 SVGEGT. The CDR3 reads CASSRGTGGIYEQYF. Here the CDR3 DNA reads TGTGCCAGCAGTCGCGGGACAGGGGGAATCTACGAGCAGTACTTC.

CDR3 protein: CASSETLWEGFNEKLFF. The DNA of the CDR3 is TGTGCCAGCAGTGAAACTCTTTGGGAGGGGTTTAATGAAAAACTGTTTTTT. The chain has TRBV25-1 and TRBJ1-4; the D gene is possibly TRBD1 (5 bases). The CDR3 spans 17 residues. V lost 2 bases, J lost 4 bases, and 17 bases lay in between. Germline loops: CDR1 MGHDK, CDR2 SYGVNS. Based on the CDR3 plus reference TRBV25-1 and TRBJ1-4, the full variable domain is EADIYQTPRYLVIGTGKKITLECSQTMGHDKMYWYQQDPGMELHLIHYSYGVNSTEKGDLSSESTVSRIRTEHFPLTLESARPSHTSQYLCASSETLWEGFNEKLFFGSGTQLSVL.

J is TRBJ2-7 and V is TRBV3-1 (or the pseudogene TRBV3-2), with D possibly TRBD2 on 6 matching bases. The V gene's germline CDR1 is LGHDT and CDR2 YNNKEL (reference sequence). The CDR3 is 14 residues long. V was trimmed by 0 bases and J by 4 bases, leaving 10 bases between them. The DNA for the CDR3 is TGTGCCAGCAGCCAAGATGGCGGGGCTTACGAGCAGTACTTC. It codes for CASSQDGGAYEQYF.

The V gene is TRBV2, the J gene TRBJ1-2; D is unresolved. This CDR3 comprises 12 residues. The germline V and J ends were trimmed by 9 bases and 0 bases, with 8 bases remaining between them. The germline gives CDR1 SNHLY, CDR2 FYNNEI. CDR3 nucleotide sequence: TGTGCCAGAGACATGGCTAACTATGGCTACACCTTC. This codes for CARDMANYGYTF.

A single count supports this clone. The CDR3 region is CASRGQGGYEQYF. The CDR3 DNA reads TGTGCCAGCAGGGGACAGGGGGGCTACGAGCAGTACTTC. The rearrangement uses TRBV7-2 and TRBJ2-7; 11 bases are a match to TRBD1. Germline CDR1 and CDR2: SGHTA and FQGNSA. CDR3 length equals 13 residues. The trim removed 6 bases at V and 3 bases at J, leaving 1 base unmatched.

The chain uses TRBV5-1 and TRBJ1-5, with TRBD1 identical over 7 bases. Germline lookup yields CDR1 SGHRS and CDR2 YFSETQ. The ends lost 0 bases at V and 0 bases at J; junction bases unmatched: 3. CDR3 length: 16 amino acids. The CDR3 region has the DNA TGCGCCAGCAGCTTGGGGACAGGTATTAGCAATCAGCCCCAGCATTTT. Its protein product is CASSLGTGISNQPQHF.

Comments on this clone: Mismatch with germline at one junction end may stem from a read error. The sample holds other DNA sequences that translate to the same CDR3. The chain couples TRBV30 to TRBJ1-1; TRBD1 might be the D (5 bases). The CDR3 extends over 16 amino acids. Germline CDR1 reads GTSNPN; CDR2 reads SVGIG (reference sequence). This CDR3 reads CAWSGYPQSGLYEAFF. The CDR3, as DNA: TGTGCCTGGAGTGGTTACCCCCAATCGGGACTGTATGAAGCTTTCTTC.

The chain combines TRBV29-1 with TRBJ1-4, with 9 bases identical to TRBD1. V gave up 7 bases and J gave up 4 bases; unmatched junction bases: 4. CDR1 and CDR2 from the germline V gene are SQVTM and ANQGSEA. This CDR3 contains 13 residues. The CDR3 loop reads CSAGQGINEKLFF. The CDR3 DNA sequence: TGCAGCGCAGGACAGGGGATTAATGAAAAACTGTTTTTT.

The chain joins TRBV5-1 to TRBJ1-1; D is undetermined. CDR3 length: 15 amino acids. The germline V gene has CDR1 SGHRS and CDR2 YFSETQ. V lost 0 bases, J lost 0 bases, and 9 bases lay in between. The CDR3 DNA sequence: TGCGCCAGCAGCTTGGGCGGCACGATGAACACTGAAGCTTTCTTT. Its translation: CASSLGGTMNTEAFF. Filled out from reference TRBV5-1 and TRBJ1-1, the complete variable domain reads KAGVTQTPRYLIKTRGQQVTLSCSPISGHRSVSWYQQTPGQGLQFLFEYFSETQRNKGNFPGRFSGRQFSNSRSEMNVSTLELGDSALYLCASSLGGTMNTEAFFGQGTRLTVV.

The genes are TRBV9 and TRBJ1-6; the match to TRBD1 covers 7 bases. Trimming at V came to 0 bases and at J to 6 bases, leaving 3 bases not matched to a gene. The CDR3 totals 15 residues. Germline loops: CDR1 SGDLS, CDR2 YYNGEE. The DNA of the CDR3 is TGTGCCAGCAGCGTAGATCCAGGGGGTAATTCACCCCTCCACTTT. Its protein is CASSVDPGGNSPLHF.